This T cell receptor beta chain is from a study of blood T cells in healthy people across ages. The authors ran a second PCR of about 6 to 11 cycles using a sample-barcoded 5' primer and a J-beta primer mix. Via MiXCR, TCRdb re-called the 5' RACE reads, giving one row per CDR3 protein. The table includes about 1,500,000 distinct CDR3 sequences, 40% to 50% detected once. V was clipped by 7 bases and J by 1 base; unmatched bases: 6. The CDR3 sequence is 17 residues long. The V gene's germline CDR1 is SGHVS and CDR2 FQNEAQ. V gene TRBV7-8 combines with J gene TRBJ2-1, with 14 bases that match TRBD2. Sample: blood. The TCR sequence derives from a woman aged 18-29 years in good health. The DNA for the CDR3 is TGTGCCAGCACAGGACTAGCGGGGGGACTTTCCTACAATGAGCAGTTCTTC. It translates to CASTGLAGGLSYNEQFF.